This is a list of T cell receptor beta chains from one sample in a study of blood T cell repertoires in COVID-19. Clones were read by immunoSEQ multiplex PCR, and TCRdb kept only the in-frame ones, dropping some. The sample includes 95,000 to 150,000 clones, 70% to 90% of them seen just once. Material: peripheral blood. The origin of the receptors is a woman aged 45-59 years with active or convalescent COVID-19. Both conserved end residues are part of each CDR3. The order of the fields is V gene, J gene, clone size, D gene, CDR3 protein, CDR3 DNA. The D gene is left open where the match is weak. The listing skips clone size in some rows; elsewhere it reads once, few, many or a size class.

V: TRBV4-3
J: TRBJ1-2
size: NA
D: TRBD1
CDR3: CASSQEHRQGRTGYTF
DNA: TGCGCCAGCAGCCAAGAACACAGACAGGGGAGGACTGGCTACACCTTC

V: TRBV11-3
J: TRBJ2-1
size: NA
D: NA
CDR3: CASSNGLYNEQFF
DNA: TGTGCCAGCAGCAACGGACTGTACAATGAGCAGTTCTTC

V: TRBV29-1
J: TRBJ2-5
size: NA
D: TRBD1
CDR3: CSVEGQGVRGETQYF
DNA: TGCAGCGTAGAGGGACAGGGGGTTAGGGGGGAGACCCAGTACTTC

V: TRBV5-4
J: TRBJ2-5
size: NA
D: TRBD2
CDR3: CASSSGTSGETQYF
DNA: TGTGCCAGCAGCTCCGGGACTAGCGGGGAGACCCAGTACTTC

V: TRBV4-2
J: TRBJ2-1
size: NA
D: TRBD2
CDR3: CASSQDGRDYNEQFF
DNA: TGTGCCAGCAGCCAAGACGGGAGGGATTACAATGAGCAGTTCTTC

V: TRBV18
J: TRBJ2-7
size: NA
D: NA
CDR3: CASSRSSYEQYF
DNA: TGTGCCAGCTCGAGAAGCTCCTACGAGCAGTACTTC

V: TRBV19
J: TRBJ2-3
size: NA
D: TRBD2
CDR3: CASSERDRASSSTDTQYF
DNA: TGTGCCAGTAGTGAGCGGGATCGTGCTTCGTCTAGCACAGATACGCAGTATTTT

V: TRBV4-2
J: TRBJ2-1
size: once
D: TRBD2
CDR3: CASSQETSGLYNEQFF
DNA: TGTGCCAGCAGCCAAGAGACTAGCGGCCTTTACAATGAGCAGTTCTTC

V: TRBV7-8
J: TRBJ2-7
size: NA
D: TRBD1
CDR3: CASNHLQGQESYEQYF
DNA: TGTGCCAGCAACCACCTCCAGGGACAGGAATCCTACGAGCAGTACTTC

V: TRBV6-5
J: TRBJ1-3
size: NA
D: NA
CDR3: CATTTTTGGNTIYF
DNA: TGTGCCACTACAACGACCACGGGGGGAAACACCATATATTTT

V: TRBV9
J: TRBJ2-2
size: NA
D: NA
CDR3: CASSPRTGELFF
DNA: TGTGCCAGCAGCCCCCGCACCGGGGAGCTGTTTTTT

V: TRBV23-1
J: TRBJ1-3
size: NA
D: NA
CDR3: CASSRELGNTIYF
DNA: TGCGCCAGCAGTCGGGAGCTTGGAAACACCATATATTTT

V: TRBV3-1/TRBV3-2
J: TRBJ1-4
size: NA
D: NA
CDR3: CASSNAGISGEKLFF
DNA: TGTGCCAGCAGTAACGCCGGGATCTCCGGGGAAAAACTGTTTTTT

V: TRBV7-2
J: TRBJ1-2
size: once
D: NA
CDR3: CASSSYMGGYTF
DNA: TGTGCCAGCAGCTCTTACATGGGCGGCTACACCTTC

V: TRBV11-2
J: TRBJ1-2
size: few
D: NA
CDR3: CASSLVRREDGYTF
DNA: TGTGCCAGCAGCTTAGTGCGCAGGGAGGATGGCTACACCTTC

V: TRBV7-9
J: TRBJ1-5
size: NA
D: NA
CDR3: CASSLSSSNQPQHF
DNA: TGTGCCAGCAGCTTATCCAGTAGCAATCAGCCCCAGCATTTT